This TCR beta chain was recorded in a study of T cell responses to AZD1222 COVID-19 vaccine. Of note for this clone: The antigen is undetermined.

The repertoire was sequenced with immunoSEQ multiplex PCR; TCRdb's copy has only in-frame clones and lacks some. The sample contains over 120,000 clones, 90% to 95% of which appear only once. Overall study results and limits: Most donors were white British, females outnumbered males, and clonal diversity was possibly underestimated.

The V end was cut by 1 base, the J end by 1 base, with 7 bases between. Germline V gives CDR1 MDHEN, CDR2 SYDVKM. The CDR3 is 14 amino acids. The chain links TRBV28 to TRBJ1-1, with a tentative D call TRBD1 (5 bases). This TCR came from an adult who had recovered from COVID-19. The specimen comprised peripheral blood, sampled after recovery from COVID-19. CDR3 DNA: TGTGCCAGCAGTTTATACGGGGGGAACACTGAAGCTTTCTTT. It encodes CASSLYGGNTEAFF. The full variable domain, its missing parts supplied by reference TRBV28 and TRBJ1-1, is DVKVTQSSRYLVKRTGEKVFLECVQDMDHENMFWYRQDPGLGLRLIYFSYDVKMKEKGDIPEGYSVSREKKERFSLILESASTNQTSMYLCASSLYGGNTEAFFGQGTRLTVV.